One and the same sample provided the 27 T cell receptor beta chains below, sequenced in a study of blood T cell repertoires in COVID-19. Measured with immunoSEQ multiplex PCR; TCRdb has only the in-frame clones, and not every one. The table lists about 120,000 clones, roughly 85% of them singletons. The specimen sequenced was peripheral blood. These receptors were taken from a man younger than 40 with acute or convalescent COVID-19.

This chain joins TRBV12-1 and TRBJ2-7; TRBD2, as called in the table, went unchecked against the DNA. TRBV12-1 is a known pseudogene. The length of the CDR3 is 14 residues. The CDR3 bases are TGTGCCAGCAGCTTTGCGCGGGTGACTAGCGGGAAGTACGTC. Its translation is CASSFARVTSGKYV.

V is TRBV19 and J is TRBJ2-5, with D tentatively TRBD2 (5 bases). V was pared by 5 bases and J by 5 bases, with 12 bases between. The CDR3 has 13 amino acids. Germline lookup yields CDR1 LNHDA and CDR2 SQIVND (reference sequence). The chain's CDR3 is CASSAGLAETQYF. The CDR3 DNA follows: TGTGCCAGTAGTGCTGGACTTGCGGAGACCCAGTACTTC.

The V call is TRBV9, the J call TRBJ2-7; the match to TRBD1 covers 7 bases. CDR3 length equals 12 residues. After removal of 3 bases from V and 7 bases from J, the junction contained 4 bases not matched to a gene. Germline assignment: CDR1 SGDLS and CDR2 YYNGEE. The DNA of the CDR3 is TGTGCCAGCAGCGGACAGGGCGGAGAGCAGTACTTC. Translation: CASSGQGGEQYF.

The V gene is TRBV4-1, the J gene TRBJ2-4, with D unclear. CDR1 is MGHRA, CDR2 YSYEKL, per germline. V was pared by 0 bases and J by 0 bases, with 9 bases between. This CDR3 has 16 residues. In nucleotides, the CDR3 is TGCGCCAGCAGCCAAGATCCCTCCCTAGCCAAAAACATTCAGTACTTC. Its translation: CASSQDPSLAKNIQYF.

The J gene is TRBJ1-5, the V gene TRBV12-3 or TRBV12-4; D is uncertain. This CDR3 has 13 residues. The ends were cut back, 3 bases at V and 5 bases at J, with 8 bases in the middle. CDR3 in DNA: TGTGCCAGCAGTTTCGGGGTATATCAGCCCCAGCATTTT. It is translated as CASSFGVYQPQHF.

CDR3 residues: CASSLTGLWGTGENTEAFF. CDR3 in DNA: TGTGCCAGCAGTTTAACGGGTTTATGGGGTACAGGAGAGAACACTGAAGCTTTCTTT. The chain is built from TRBV27 and TRBJ1-1; D is perhaps TRBD1 (5 bases). The ends were cut back, 2 bases at V and 1 base at J, with 23 bases in the middle. Looked up from germline, CDR1 is MNHEY and CDR2 is SMNVEV (reference sequence). This CDR3 is built from 19 residues.

The CDR3 bases are TGTGCCAGCAGCTTAGGGGGAGGGAGGCAGTACTTC. Amino acid sequence: CASSLGGGRQYF. The chain couples TRBV7-9 to TRBJ2-7; 7 bases match TRBD2. The CDR3 loop spans 12 amino acids. J lost 9 bases, V lost 1 base, and 3 bases had no gene match. Germline loops: CDR1 SEHNR, CDR2 FQNEAQ (reference sequence).

In its sample, this clone was seen once. The gene calls are TRBV5-1 and TRBJ1-2; the D is unclear. The germline V gene encodes CDR1 SGHRS and CDR2 YFSETQ. The CDR3 extends over 14 amino acids. Between the trimmed V and J ends, which lost 0 bases and 11 bases, there was a span of 17 bases. The CDR3 DNA sequence: TGCGCCAGCAGCTTGGGGCAGCGAGGGTCTTTTTACACCTTC. The encoded protein is CASSLGQRGSFYTF.

This clone was counted only a few times. The V and J genes are TRBV6-4 and TRBJ2-3; TRBD2 matches 9 bases. V shed 2 bases and J 3 bases; nucleotides not matched to a gene: 3. Germline V gene data show CDR1 as MRHNA and CDR2 as SNTAGT. This CDR3 has 15 amino acids. DNA of the CDR3: TGTGCCAGCAGTGACCGACTAGCGGAAACAGATACGCAGTATTTT. Residues: CASSDRLAETDTQYF.

This chain joins TRBV9 and TRBJ2-4; a weak D match, TRBD1 (6 bases). Deletions cut 4 bases from V and 0 bases from J, with 17 bases between. CDR3 length: 17 residues. Germline CDR1 and CDR2: SGDLS and YYNGEE. Here the CDR3 reads CASSTRDNLRAKNIQYF. CDR3 nucleotides: TGTGCCAGCAGCACCCGGGACAATTTGCGAGCCAAAAACATTCAGTACTTC.

This clone was observed a handful of times. The CDR3 DNA follows: TGTGCCAGTAGTACAGGGGGCCTGAACACTGAAGCTTTCTTT. It specifies CASSTGGLNTEAFF. This chain joins TRBV19 and TRBJ1-1, with 8 nucleotides matching TRBD1. This CDR3 has 14 residues. Germline CDR1 LNHDA, CDR2 SQIVND (reference sequence). Losses at the gene ends were 4 bases for V and 0 bases for J; bases not matched to a gene: 1.

In its sample, this clone was seen once. J is TRBJ2-1 and V is TRBV6-1; TRBD2 matches at 9 bases. The V gene end was trimmed by 1 base and the J gene end by 7 bases; junction bases not matched to a gene: 8. The CDR3 length is 16 residues. Germline V gives CDR1 MNHNS, CDR2 SASEGT. CDR3 amino acids: CASSEVRGGFPNEQFF. CDR3 nucleotide sequence: TGTGCCAGCAGTGAAGTGCGGGGGGGCTTTCCAAATGAGCAGTTCTTC.

The chain couples TRBV14 to TRBJ2-7; TRBD1 matches at 8 bases. The CDR3 extends over 15 amino acids. Trimming removed 1 base from V and 4 bases from J; junction bases left unmatched: 6. From germline, CDR1 is SGHDN and CDR2 FVKESK. The CDR3: CASSQGRQGRYEQYF. The CDR3 DNA sequence: TGTGCCAGCAGCCAAGGCCGACAGGGGCGATACGAGCAGTACTTC.

This clone was detected only a few times. This sequence joins TRBV9 and TRBJ1-3; a possible D gene is TRBD1 (6 bases). The CDR3 runs 16 residues. The ends were cut back, 4 bases at V and 2 bases at J, with 16 bases in the middle. The germline gives CDR1 SGDLS, CDR2 YYNGEE. The CDR3 reads CASSFRQDMAGNTIYF. In DNA form, the CDR3 reads TGTGCCAGCAGCTTCCGACAGGATATGGCTGGAAACACCATATATTTT.

This clone has just a few counts. The V call is TRBV6-2 or TRBV6-3, the J call TRBJ1-2, with D uncertain. Germline V CDR1 and CDR2: MNHEY, SVGEGT. The CDR3 covers 14 residues. V lost 0 bases to trimming and J lost 2 bases, with 7 bases between them. The CDR3 is CASSYSGGNYGYTF. CDR3 DNA sequence: TGTGCCAGCAGTTACTCCGGAGGGAACTATGGCTACACCTTC.

The chain recombines TRBV5-1 with TRBJ2-3; 10 bases line up with TRBD2. The V segment lost 4 bases and the J segment 0 bases; nucleotides outside the gene matches: 8. The CDR3 contains 17 residues. Germline V gives CDR1 SGHRS, CDR2 YFSETQ. The CDR3 region is CASSEAGLATSTDTQYF. The CDR3 DNA reads as TGCGCCAGCAGCGAAGCGGGACTAGCGACAAGCACAGATACGCAGTATTTT.

The gene calls are TRBV30 and TRBJ2-7; D might be TRBD1 (6 bases). Trimming removed 6 bases from V and 4 bases from J, with 16 bases in between. Germline CDR1 GTSNPN, CDR2 SVGIG (reference sequence). The CDR3 is made up of 13 amino acids. This CDR3 reads CACNGMRGYEQYF. CDR3 DNA sequence: TGTGCCTGTAACGGGATGAGGGGGTACGAGCAGTACTTC.

The V and J genes are TRBV5-5 and TRBJ1-1, with unresolved D. Germline V lookup: CDR1 SGHKS, CDR2 YYEKEE (reference sequence). The CDR3 runs to 14 residues. V was pared by 1 base and J by 5 bases, with 12 bases between. CDR3 protein: CASSLMDGMTEAFF. CDR3 nucleotides: TGTGCCAGCAGCTTGATGGACGGGATGACTGAAGCTTTCTTT.

This chain links TRBV27 with TRBJ2-3, with 9 bases that match TRBD2. The CDR3 is 16 residues long. Germline V lookup: CDR1 MNHEY, CDR2 SMNVEV (reference sequence). The V segment lost 0 bases and the J segment 5 bases; nucleotides outside the gene matches: 6. The CDR3 DNA reads as TGTGCCAGCAGTTTATCGAATAGCGGGGGCGGAGATACGCAGTATTTT. It yields the protein CASSLSNSGGGDTQYF.

The V and J genes are TRBV10-3 and TRBJ1-2; D is possibly TRBD1 (6 bases). V lost 10 bases and J lost 6, with 18 bases in between. Germline loops: CDR1 ENHRY, CDR2 SYGVKD. The CDR3 covers 13 residues. The CDR3 DNA sequence: TGTGCCAGACGGGACACAATTCGAGATGGCTACACCTTC. Translation gives CARRDTIRDGYTF.

The genes are TRBV2 and TRBJ1-4; the D is unclear. The CDR3 spans 12 residues. The germline V and J ends were trimmed by 4 bases and 7 bases, with 7 bases remaining between them. Germline lookup yields CDR1 SNHLY and CDR2 FYNNEI. The CDR3 sequence is CASSVQREKLFF. The CDR3 nucleotides read TGTGCCAGCAGTGTCCAGCGTGAAAAACTGTTTTTT.

The chain employs TRBV3-1 (or the pseudogene TRBV3-2) and TRBJ2-5; 12 bases match TRBD2. CDR3 length equals 15 residues. Trimming took 1 base from V and 6 from J; bases not matched to a gene: 3. Germline V gene sequence: CDR1 LGHDT, CDR2 YNNKEL (reference sequence). The CDR3 reads CASSQVLAGGQTQYF. In DNA, the CDR3 is TGTGCCAGCAGCCAAGTACTAGCGGGGGGCCAGACCCAGTACTTC.

This chain uses TRBV7-8 with TRBJ2-2; 9 nucleotides align to TRBD2. This CDR3 contains 15 residues. CDR1 SGHVS and CDR2 FQNEAQ come from the germline V gene. Losses at the gene ends were 5 bases for V and 12 bases for J; bases not matched to a gene: 13. CDR3 nucleotide sequence: TGTGCCAGCAGCCCCCCCGGGGGCGGGAGGGTTAAGCTGTTTTTT. Encoded protein: CASSPPGGGRVKLFF.

This sequence joins TRBV3-1 (or the pseudogene TRBV3-2) and TRBJ1-1; 7 bases match TRBD1. The V gene's germline CDR1 is LGHDT and CDR2 YNNKEL (reference sequence). J gave up 10 bases and V 5 bases, and 4 bases lay outside the gene matches. The CDR3 is 11 residues long. CDR3 DNA: TGTGCCAGCAGCGTGGACAGGAGAGCTTTCTTT. This gives the protein CASSVDRRAFF.

The CDR3 DNA follows: TGTGCCAGCCGTGCACAGGGACAGGGGAATAATTCACCCCTCCACTTT. It is translated as CASRAQGQGNNSPLHF. V usage is TRBV6-6 and J usage is TRBJ1-6, with TRBD1 matching 10 bases. V gave up 8 bases and J gave up 5 bases; unmatched junction bases: 9. CDR3 size: 16 residues. Germline V gives CDR1 MNHNY, CDR2 SVGAGI (reference sequence).

The chain links TRBV19 to TRBJ2-5; 7 bases align to TRBD2. Trimming removed 5 bases from V and 4 bases from J; junction bases left unmatched: 4. The length of the CDR3 is 13 residues. Germline V lookup: CDR1 LNHDA, CDR2 SQIVND (reference sequence). In nucleotides, the CDR3 is TGTGCCAGTAGTGCGACTAGCACAGAGACCCAGTACTTC. Translating gives CASSATSTETQYF.

The count of this clone is one. The chain carries TRBV5-6 and TRBJ2-1; 11 positions agree with TRBD2. Unmatched junction bases numbered 2, after V lost 2 bases and J lost 4 bases. The length of the CDR3 is 15 residues. The germline CDR1 and CDR2 sequences are SGHDT and YYEEEE. This chain's CDR3 is CASSLLAGVYNEQFF. In DNA form, the CDR3 reads TGTGCCAGCAGCTTACTAGCGGGAGTTTACAATGAGCAGTTCTTC.